This TCR beta chain derives from a study of cytomegalovirus exposure and HLA in healthy donors (dated by TCRdb to the late 2010s). At the level of the whole study: In an earlier analysis of around 540 of the donors, 250 to 350 Gb of sequence data and 120 million or so unique TCR beta sequences from roughly 200 million T cells were reported. Of the 300 to 450 genotyped donors, 80% to 90% were placed in the genetic ancestry cluster associated with self-reported Caucasian donors. The aim of the study was to test whether cataloging public T cell receptors could identify signatures of past pathogen exposure. Approximately 300 gigabases of sequencing data and around 80 million unique TCR sequences made up an early release that covered about 640 HLA-typed donors. High-throughput TCR immunosequencing, statistical association of individual TCRs with disease status, and machine learning were combined to predict cytomegalovirus infection status. Donor age, sex, ethnicity and CMV serostatus were collected together with the repertoire data. An earlier analysis of some 500 of the donors applied high-throughput TCR beta sequencing to assess whether each TCR beta V gene segment acted as functional or pseudogenic. A later analysis re-analyzed previously published TCR beta repertoires from roughly 600 donors and added high-resolution HLA genotyping to study TCR occurrence patterns. Rather than drawing on any new phenotypic data, the later analysis identified candidate immune exposures from TCR beta sequences and the way those sequences occurred across donors. The number of donors typed differed by locus, with roughly 629-640 for A, B, C, DRB1 and DQB1, more than 500 for DQA1, about 610 for DPA1, and roughly 450 for DPB1. A later genetic analysis took genome-wide SNP genotypes for about 60% of the roughly 670 donors and used that subset as a discovery cohort. On average, 235,054 unique TCR beta nucleotide sequences were sequenced per donor among a few hundred genotyped donors of the cohort, with roughly 19% of those sequences being non-productive. In addition to the first cohort of 500 to 850 subjects, a separate validation cohort of approximately 110 different subjects was used. Every discovery cohort repertoire had been produced on one sequencing platform. HLA typing covered class I and class II loci at four-digit resolution. Roughly five DR-DQ haplotypes were treated as single units for association and clustering because of strong linkage in the cohort. The study profiled the T cell repertoires of 550 to 700 subjects by immunosequencing and related them to cytomegalovirus serostatus. The paper's findings and limits, for the study overall: Across donors, most TCR sequences were observed very rarely, whereas some public TCRs were present in many individuals. Only TCR beta chains were sequenced in this cohort, and the absence of alpha or paired-chain data limited detectable features. Correlated functional status among segregating V segments might reflect linkage disequilibrium, but an unknown experimental factor could not be ruled out. Most CMV-associated TCR beta chains appeared to be HLA-restricted in a later analysis, and the HLA associations seemed to be driven largely by CMV exposure. In a later genetic analysis, a missense DCLRE1C variant was associated with V-gene and J-gene trimming of TCR beta chains, and the association was replicated in an independent cohort. The 87-base-pair reads could not distinguish some IMGT-functional V segments, including TRBV6-2 and TRBV6-3, so those segments were excluded. A further reported finding was that TCR beta sequences accurately predicted the HLA-A and HLA-B alleles for most subjects in the first cohort. The classifier was reported to diagnose cytomegalovirus status with high specificity and sensitivity in both the original cohort and the validation cohort. Sequencing depth was assumed to be roughly uniform across donors in the presence/absence analyses, though that assumption may not hold. Immune exposure information for the cohort was limited to CMV serostatus. When HLA alleles, especially DR and DQ, strongly co-occurred, TCR associations were difficult to assign to individual alleles. According to the authors, the approach could potentially be generalized to other disease states and immunological phenotypes. Because counts were too low, more than 15 rarely observed V segments, including chromosome 9 orphons, were excluded from the earlier analysis of roughly 580 of the donors. A cluster of highly shared sequence variants was judged likely to represent a technical artifact of the sequencing pipeline. In an earlier analysis of 587 of the donors, most TCR beta V segments appeared in productive rearrangements about 87% or about 30% of the time, broadly matching IMGT annotations. A few of the identified cytomegalovirus-associated TCR beta chains were confirmed in vitro to be specific for cytomegalovirus antigens. Because HLA typing was unavailable for some donors at each locus, only the typed subset was used in association tests. In a later genetic analysis, fewer N-insertions in productive TCRs were reported among donors in an Asian-associated ancestry cluster than the roughly 710-donor mean. A later analysis found that TCR association rates varied across HLA loci, with DRB1 alleles showing the most associated TCRs and HLA-C alleles the fewest. Compared with equally common non-associated chains, HLA-associated TCR beta chains in a later analysis were more clonally expanded and had lower generation probabilities. The study listed approximately 150 TCR beta chains as associated with cytomegalovirus. At a false discovery rate of 0.05, a later analysis linked about 17,000 TCR beta sequences to specific HLA alleles. In a later analysis, several top co-occurrence clusters were reported to appear linked to parvovirus B19, influenza, CMV and Epstein-Barr virus.

In regard to this clone: No antigen is known for it. Base qualities were left out, and no much larger clone turns up one base away.

Library preparation employed the immunoSEQ multiplex PCR assay. A mixture of 60 forward primers for TCR Vbeta segments and 13 reverse primers for TCR Jbeta segments was used in the multiplex PCR. The CDR3 region of rearranged TCR beta genes was amplified from genomic DNA by a multiplex PCR assay. Amplified TCR beta libraries were sequenced as 87-base-pair reads on the Illumina HiSeq System. Regarding the original processing steps: A later analysis tallied around 87 million unique TCR beta chains across the 666 repertoires, and some 12 million of those chains were shared by two or more donors. A nearest-neighbor algorithm error-corrected the raw reads and collapsed the reads into unique sequences, merging closely related sequences to remove PCR and sequencing errors. V, D and J gene segments were assigned by aligning CDR3 sequences to IMGT reference sequences. For a sequence to be retained, a match of at least six nucleotides to both a V gene segment and a J gene segment was required. A rearrangement counted as productive if the CDR3 had no stop codons and remained in frame with V and J, and every other rearrangement counted as non-productive. CDR3 was defined by IMGT convention, running from the second conserved V-encoded cysteine to the conserved J-encoded phenylalanine. Sequences without an unambiguous match to a single V gene segment were excluded from the earlier analysis of about 630 of the donors. An earlier analysis of just under 600 of the donors called V segments functional above 56.7% productive rearrangements and segregating when the between-donor standard deviation exceeded 5%. A statistical classification framework was developed to diagnose cytomegalovirus status using the catalog of TCR beta chain sequences. In a later analysis, V and J genes were assigned by comparing TCR nucleotide sequences against IMGT/GENE-DB human TR gene sequences. In a later analysis, CDR3 sequences and most-parsimonious VDJ recombination scenarios were assigned using the TCRdist pipeline. In a later analysis, each TCR beta chain was defined by its CDR3 amino acid sequence together with its V-gene family, and reads without a unique V-gene family were excluded. In a later analysis, 500 to 700 highly shared, low-generation-probability nucleotide sequences were removed to address suspected cross-contamination and a sequencing artifact. In a later analysis, a clonal expansion index for each public chain was calculated from normalized within-repertoire ranks of inferred template counts. Generation probabilities in a later analysis came from a VDJ recombination model fitted to out-of-frame rearrangements, and those results were checked against IGoR. Hypergeometric tests were used in a later analysis to score TCR-TCR, TCR-HLA and TCR-CMV co-occurrence, with a repertoire-size bias correction applied to the TCR pairs. A later analysis estimated false discovery rates by permuting HLA or CMV assignments 20 times. In a later analysis, co-occurring TCRs were grouped with DBSCAN, and TCRdist sequence similarity was added when clustering was performed within HLA-allele-positive subsets. Repertoires with fewer than 30,000 or more than 120,000 public chains, plus five repertoires with anomalous nucleotide sharing, were excluded from co-occurrence clustering. The immuneACCESS repertoire file appears here via TCRdb, limited to in-frame rearrangements. These files lack a portion of the clones; in checked studies, under half of the deficit traces to unresolved V genes, and the cause of the others is not known. D and trimming were read from the DNA, whereas the V and J calls and clone size are those reported in that table. Across this sample there are 100,000 to 150,000 clones, with about 81% seen only once. Roughly 0.99% of the sample lies in the top ten.

The cohort comprised 670 or so healthy bone marrow donors. All cohort members were sampled while nominally healthy, although unrecorded immune exposures were likely present. The donor tested CMV seronegative, placing the donor among the 350 or so seronegative members of the cohort. A peripheral blood sample was collected from each donor, and TCR beta sequencing was performed on peripheral blood mononuclear cells. Genomic DNA extraction from the blood cell samples was performed with the Qiagen DNeasy Blood Extraction Kit. The CDR3 holds 15 amino acids from the cysteine to the phenylalanine. Only the CDR3 part of the read is kept: 45 bases, read in frame from the first base. From a lookup of the germline V gene, CDR1 and CDR2 are SGHRS and YFSETQ. The V end gives up 3 bases and the J end 5 bases, leaving 6 bases in the junction not matched to a gene.

Source material: PBMCs. The TCR sequence derives from a woman younger than 45 in good health and CMV-seronegative. Rearrangement joined TRBV5-1 to TRBJ2-5; 11 bases in between match TRBD2. The bases are TGCGCCAGCAGCTCCGGGACTAGCGGAGGGGAGACCCAGTACTTC. This codes for CASSSGTSGGETQYF.